This T cell receptor (beta chain) was sequenced for a study of blood T cell repertoires in COVID-19 (TCRdb year 2020). For the study in its entirety: Collaborator samples came from the United States, Italy and Spain and covered acute and convalescent phases of COVID-19. The prospective study material was composed of cDNA or gDNA derived from T cells, B-cell-depleted T cells, or PBMCs. The sample metadata nearly always contained a de-identified subject ID, COVID-19 status, age in years and sex. The samples were drawn from two sources: the first 160 participants of the ongoing ImmuneRACE study, and 1,000 to 1,500 subjects contributed by 6 global collaborators. Where available, HLA class I and class II types were obtained from metadata supplied by the sample provider rather than from assay-based typing. The repertoires were made available in a free public database intended to serve as a resource for research on the immune response to SARS-CoV-2. The dataset comprised deeply sampled blood TCRbeta repertoires from subjects exposed to, actively infected with, or recovered from COVID-19.

Findings and caveats that apply to the study as a whole: How much clinical and demographic metadata was included differed by source and by participant, and the metadata was provided uncurated.

As regards this clone: No cognate antigen has been identified for it. No clone much larger than this one lies a single base away; base qualities are absent.

After removal of 7 bases from V and 6 bases from J, the junction retains 5 bases not matched to a gene. The CDR3 starts with the cysteine, ends with the phenylalanine, and has 13 residues. The entry retains the CDR3 DNA only, 39 bases that are in frame from base 1. TCRbeta CDR3 regions were amplified from genomic DNA using the immunoSEQ Assay, a bias-controlled multiplex PCR. The source study handled its data this way. The number of nucleated cells in each sample was estimated from the amplification of reference gene primers within the assay. Sequence reads were collapsed and filtered to measure the absolute abundance of every unique TCRbeta CDR3 rearrangement. Productive Simpson clonality was computed per sample as the square root of Simpson's diversity index over productive rearrangements. Not all clones reach the TCRdb copy of this immuneACCESS table, which keeps in-frame sequences only. Checked studies attribute under half of the gap to unresolved V genes and leave the rest unexplained. V, J and clone size derive from that table, while D and trimming were established from the DNA sequence. Counted in this sample were 99,000 or so clones; 86% of them appeared once. Over 10% of the sample rests with the top ten.

Whole blood was collected in K2EDTA tubes by collaborating institutions according to the institutions' own protocols. For TCRbeta analysis, collaborators shipped samples as frozen whole blood, isolated PBMCs, or DNA extracted from either of those sample types. The TCR sequence derives from an older woman in a cohort sampled during active or convalescent COVID-19. Sample: peripheral blood. Here the chain combines TRBV12-3 or TRBV12-4 and TRBJ1-4, with 7 central nucleotides matching TRBD1. This receptor carries the CDR3 CASTPTGYEKLFF. Read as DNA, the sequence is TGTGCCAGCACCCCGACAGGGTATGAAAAACTGTTTTTT.